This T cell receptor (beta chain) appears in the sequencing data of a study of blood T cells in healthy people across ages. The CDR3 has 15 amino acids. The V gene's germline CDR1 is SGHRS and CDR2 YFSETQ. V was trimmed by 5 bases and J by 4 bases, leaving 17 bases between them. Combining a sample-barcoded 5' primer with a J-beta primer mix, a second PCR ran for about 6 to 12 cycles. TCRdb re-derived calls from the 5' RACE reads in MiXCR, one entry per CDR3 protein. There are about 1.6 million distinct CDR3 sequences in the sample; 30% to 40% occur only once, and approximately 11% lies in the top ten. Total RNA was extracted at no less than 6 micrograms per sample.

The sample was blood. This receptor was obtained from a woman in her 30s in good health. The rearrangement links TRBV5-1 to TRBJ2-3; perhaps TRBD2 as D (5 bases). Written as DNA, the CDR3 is TGCGCCAGCAGGATAAGTCCAAACGGGGCAGATACGCAGTATTTT. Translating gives CASRISPNGADTQYF.